Presented here are 26 T cell receptor beta chains from one specimen sequenced in a study of control samples from healthy donors and cancer patients. Some clones are missing from TCRdb's copy, which holds only in-frame ones; the method was immunoSEQ multiplex PCR. Of more than 85,000 clones detected, approximately 84% appear once; the ten largest clones hold 30% to 40%. The sequenced material came from PBMCs. These receptors all come from a man aged 65-85 years with lung cancer.

This chain uses TRBV13 with TRBJ1-1; TRBD1 agrees at 7 bases. The junction had 6 bases not matched to a gene; V was cut back by 1 base and J by 1 base. The germline gives CDR1 PRHDT, CDR2 FYEKMQ (reference sequence). The CDR3 is 16 residues long. Here the CDR3 reads CASSLVQGQRNTEAFF. CDR3 DNA sequence: TGTGCCAGCAGCTTAGTCCAGGGACAGAGGAACACTGAAGCTTTCTTT.

This chain uses TRBV6-4 with TRBJ2-5, with TRBD2 matching over 12 bases. Germline loops: CDR1 MRHNA, CDR2 SNTAGT. J gave up 5 bases and V 4 bases, and 5 bases lay outside the gene matches. CDR3 length: 15 amino acids. As DNA, the CDR3 is TGTGCCAGCAGTGGACTAGCGGGAGATTGGGAGACCCAGTACTTC. This gives the protein CASSGLAGDWETQYF.

This sequence joins TRBV6-2 or TRBV6-3 and TRBJ2-4, with 8 bases that match TRBD1. The germline CDR1 and CDR2 sequences are MNHEY and SVGEGT. J was trimmed by 8 bases and V by 5 bases; bases with no gene match: 5. The CDR3 contains 13 residues. The CDR3 sequence is CASSDQGADIQYF. The CDR3 DNA follows: TGTGCCAGCAGTGACCAGGGGGCGGACATTCAGTACTTC.

This clone has only a few counts. The CDR3 DNA sequence: TGTGCCAGCAGCTACAGACAGGGACAGTCACCCCTCCACTTT. It translates to CASSYRQGQSPLHF. This chain joins TRBV5-4 and TRBJ1-6; the match to TRBD1 covers 7 bases. With 3 bases clipped from V and 10 bases from J, the junction kept 7 bases outside the gene matches. Germline loops: CDR1 SGHNT, CDR2 YYREEE (reference sequence). This CDR3 contains 14 residues.

The genes are TRBV5-1 and TRBJ1-1; 8 positions match TRBD1. CDR3 length: 16 amino acids. Germline lookup yields CDR1 SGHRS and CDR2 YFSETQ. J lost 1 base, V lost 2 bases, and 7 bases had no gene match. CDR3 nucleotides: TGCGCCAGCAGCTTCGTCCAGGGGGCCAAGAACACTGAAGCTTTCTTT. Protein: CASSFVQGAKNTEAFF.

The chain uses TRBV11-2 and TRBJ1-2; 8 nucleotides match TRBD1. The CDR3 runs to 13 residues. V lost 6 bases, J lost 5 bases, and 5 bases stayed unmatched. Germline CDR1 is SGHAT and CDR2 is FQNNGV. The CDR3: CASRPDRVYGYTF. As DNA, the CDR3 is TGTGCCAGCAGACCGGACAGGGTTTATGGCTACACCTTC.

This rearrangement joins TRBV2 to TRBJ1-5; 7 nucleotides match TRBD1. Germline loops: CDR1 SNHLY, CDR2 FYNNEI. With 6 bases clipped from V and 3 bases from J, the junction kept 5 bases outside the gene matches. The CDR3 has 14 amino acids. CDR3 residues: CASSDQGVNQPQHF. CDR3 DNA sequence: TGTGCCAGCAGCGATCAGGGGGTCAATCAGCCCCAGCATTTT.

The rearrangement links TRBV4-3 to TRBJ2-5, with D maybe TRBD1 (6 bases). Between the trimmed V and J ends, which lost 0 bases and 5 bases, there was a span of 10 bases. The CDR3 extends over 14 amino acids. Germline V CDR1 and CDR2: LGHNA, YSLEER. This CDR3 is CASSQETGRETQYF. DNA for the CDR3: TGCGCCAGCAGCCAAGAAACAGGGCGGGAGACCCAGTACTTC.

Comments on this clone: Other nucleotide sequences in the sample specify the same CDR3. The CDR3 DNA sequence: TGTGCCAGCAGCCAAGCCGGGACAGGGGCCTATGGCTACACCTTC. The encoded protein is CASSQAGTGAYGYTF. This rearrangement joins TRBV14 to TRBJ1-2; 10 positions match TRBD1. The V gene's germline CDR1 is SGHDN and CDR2 FVKESK. The CDR3 covers 15 residues. Unmatched junction bases numbered 3, after V lost 1 base and J lost 4 bases.

The chain has TRBV7-2 and TRBJ1-2; 7 positions match TRBD1. Germline CDR1 and CDR2: SGHTA and FQGNSA. With V trimmed by 0 bases and J by 8 bases, 9 bases remained unmatched. CDR3 length: 15 residues. CDR3 nucleotide sequence: TGTGCCAGCAGCTTAGCAGCAGGGGGTAACAGGGGCTACACCTTC. Translation: CASSLAAGGNRGYTF.

This clone appeared a single time. The chain combines TRBV6-5 with TRBJ1-3, with unresolved D. Trimming stripped 8 bases from V and 5 bases from J, with 4 bases between. The CDR3 totals 10 residues. Looked up from germline, CDR1 is MNHEY and CDR2 is SVGAGI. CDR3 bases: TGTGCCAGCGGGCGAAACACCATATATTTT. It is translated as CASGRNTIYF.

This clone was detected only a few times. The CDR3 sequence is CASSLARGSNQPQHF. The CDR3 DNA follows: TGTGCCAGCAGCTTAGCGCGGGGTAGCAATCAGCCCCAGCATTTT. The chain links TRBV11-1 to TRBJ1-5, with D hard to call. This CDR3 has 15 residues. Germline V gene lookup returns CDR1 SGHAT and CDR2 FQDESV (reference sequence). V shed 0 bases and J shed 0 bases, with 6 bases lying between them.

The gene calls are TRBV11-2 and TRBJ2-2; 7 bases line up with TRBD1. The CDR3 is 14 residues long. The J segment lost 4 bases and the V segment lost 5 bases, leaving 4 bases of the junction unmatched. The germline V gene encodes CDR1 SGHAT and CDR2 FQNNGV. This CDR3 is CASSMTGSTGELFF. The CDR3 DNA reads as TGTGCCAGCAGCATGACAGGGAGCACCGGGGAGCTGTTTTTT.

V gene TRBV2 combines with J gene TRBJ2-5; D gene ambiguous. CDR3 length: 15 amino acids. CDR1 is SNHLY, CDR2 FYNNEI, per germline. Trimming pared 1 base from V and 9 bases from J, leaving 18 bases between. The CDR3: CASSEVSGRSGAQYF. For the CDR3, the DNA is TGTGCCAGCAGTGAAGTTTCAGGCCGATCCGGCGCCCAGTACTTC.

The chain uses TRBV6-6 and TRBJ1-1; no clear D gene. The CDR3 contains 13 residues. The germline gives CDR1 MNHNY, CDR2 SVGAGI (reference sequence). With 5 bases removed from V and 2 bases from J, the gap between germline ends came to 9 bases. In DNA, the CDR3 is TGTGCCAGCAGTCACGTCGGCAACACTGAAGCTTTCTTT. Amino acid sequence: CASSHVGNTEAFF.

V usage is TRBV9 and J usage is TRBJ1-6; tentative D call: TRBD1 (5 bases). Germline V gives CDR1 SGDLS, CDR2 YYNGEE. CDR3 length equals 15 residues. V was trimmed by 3 bases and J by 5 bases, leaving 12 bases between them. CDR3 DNA: TGTGCCAGCAGCGAGGGGACGGGAGATAATTCACCCCTCCACTTT. Translating it yields CASSEGTGDNSPLHF.

J is TRBJ2-7 and V is TRBV20-1; the D is unclear. The germline CDR1 and CDR2 sequences are DFQATT and SNEGSKA (reference sequence). This CDR3 has 11 residues. The V end lost 0 bases, the J end lost 6 bases, and 6 bases lay between the germline ends. This CDR3 is CSARDLAEQYF. CDR3 bases: TGCAGTGCTAGAGATCTGGCCGAGCAGTACTTC.

The V call is TRBV7-2, the J call TRBJ2-1; 10 positions agree with TRBD2. Trimming took 3 bases from V and 1 from J; bases not matched to a gene: 3. Germline V gene data show CDR1 as SGHTA and CDR2 as FQGNSA. This CDR3 contains 16 residues. CDR3 residues: CASSLASGGSYNEQFF. The CDR3 region has the DNA TGTGCCAGCAGCTTGGCTAGCGGGGGTTCCTACAATGAGCAGTTCTTC.

V usage is TRBV6-5 and J usage is TRBJ2-2; D is uncertain. Germline CDR1 is MNHEY and CDR2 is SVGAGI. The CDR3 contains 12 residues. The V and J ends lost 0 bases and 4 bases respectively, with 0 bases between them. This CDR3 reads CASSYSTGELFF. The CDR3 coding sequence is TGTGCCAGCAGTTACTCCACCGGGGAGCTGTTTTTT.

This clone was observed a few times. This CDR3 reads CASSDERRPDSGNTIYF. CDR3 coding DNA: TGTGCCAGCAGTGACGAAAGGAGGCCCGACTCTGGAAACACCATATATTTT. The chain combines TRBV25-1 with TRBJ1-3, with no clear D. Germline CDR1 reads MGHDK; CDR2 reads SYGVNS. The CDR3 covers 17 residues. V lost 3 bases and J 0 bases, leaving 15 bases between the germline ends.

The V call is TRBV5-1, the J call TRBJ2-3, with D possibly being TRBD2 (7 bases). The CDR3 runs to 15 residues. V was cut by 4 bases and J by 4 bases, with 16 bases left in between. From germline, CDR1 is SGHRS and CDR2 YFSETQ. The CDR3 DNA sequence: TGCGCCAGCAGCCTAAGGGGGGGGGCCCCAGATACGCAGTATTTT. It yields the protein CASSLRGGAPDTQYF.

The chain recombines TRBV7-2 with TRBJ2-7; D is tentatively TRBD1 or TRBD2 (5 bases each). The CDR3 extends over 11 amino acids. Trimming cost V 5 bases and J 9 bases, with 11 bases left between them. The germline gives CDR1 SGHTA, CDR2 FQGNSA. The CDR3 sequence is CASSDHGTQYF. The CDR3 region has the DNA TGTGCCAGCAGCGACCATGGGACGCAGTACTTC.

The CDR3, as DNA: TGCGCCAGCAGCTTGGAGCTGCGGGCTAATGAAAAACTGTTTTTT. It specifies CASSLELRANEKLFF. The chain combines TRBV5-1 with TRBJ1-4; no clear D gene. There are 15 residues in the CDR3. Per germline, CDR1 SGHRS and CDR2 YFSETQ. Trimming pared 0 bases from V and 3 bases from J, leaving 9 bases between.

The V and J genes are TRBV9 and TRBJ2-6, with D tentatively TRBD1 or TRBD2 (5 bases each). The CDR3 is made up of 18 amino acids. The germline V and J ends were trimmed by 3 bases and 0 bases, with 16 bases remaining between them. Germline lookup yields CDR1 SGDLS and CDR2 YYNGEE. This CDR3 reads CASSAEARDDSGANVLTF. The CDR3 nucleotides read TGTGCCAGCAGCGCAGAAGCCAGGGACGACTCTGGGGCCAACGTCCTGACTTTC.

In nucleotides, the CDR3 is TGTGCCAGCAGTGAAGCTGGGGGCAGCCACCGCTCTGGGGCCAACGTCCTGACTTTC. It specifies CASSEAGGSHRSGANVLTF. The chain recombines TRBV6-1 with TRBJ2-6; perhaps TRBD1 as D (6 bases). In germline, CDR1 is MNHNS, CDR2 SASEGT. The ends were cut back, 0 bases at V and 0 bases at J, with 15 bases in the middle. There are 19 residues in the CDR3.

The genes are TRBV12-5 and TRBJ1-5; D remains ambiguous. Germline CDR1 reads LGHNT; CDR2 reads FRNRAP. The CDR3 extends over 13 amino acids. With 1 base removed from V and 6 bases from J, the gap between germline ends came to 7 bases. CDR3 amino acids: CASGLEGTQPQHF. CDR3 nucleotides: TGTGCTAGTGGTTTGGAGGGTACTCAGCCCCAGCATTTT. Variable domain in full (rest from reference TRBV12-5 and TRBJ1-5): DARVTQTPRHKVTEMGQEVTMRCQPILGHNTVFWYRQTMMQGLELLAYFRNRAPLDDSGMPKDRFSAEMPDATLATLKIQPSEPRDSAVYFCASGLEGTQPQHFGDGTRLSIL.